The clone carrying this T cell receptor (beta chain) appeared many times. The source of the sample is a study of patients and donors after allogeneic stem cell transplantation. One entry per CDR3 protein, called by TCRdb with MiXCR from the RT-PCR reads. Of about 87,000 distinct CDR3 sequences listed, around 5% are singletons. CDR1 and CDR2 from the germline V gene are ENHRY and SYGVKD. J was trimmed by 2 bases and V by 0 bases; bases with no gene match: 8. This CDR3 spans 18 amino acids. This chain links TRBV10-3 with TRBJ2-3, with TRBD2 matching 10 bases. Sequenced input: blood, either unsorted or a sorted T cell fraction (not recorded which). This TCR derives from a human donor who was either an allogeneic HSCT recipient or a stem cell or donor lymphocyte infusion donor (not recorded which). It is not recorded whose cells these are; they may come from a transplant donor. This CDR3 is CAISESTSGMGDTDTQYF. CDR3 DNA sequence: TGTGCCATCAGTGAGTCAACTAGCGGGATGGGGGACACAGATACGCAGTATTTT.